This T cell receptor (beta chain) was sequenced in a study of shared T cell receptors in the human thymus (dated by TCRdb to 2020 to 2022). For the study in its entirety: The study examined how the human thymus generates shared, self-reactive T-cell receptor alpha chains.

Library method: the immunoSEQ multiplex PCR assay. TCRdb took over this immuneACCESS table, retaining in-frame rearrangements with V and J assigned. Such tables are incomplete; in checked studies, under half of the missing clones stem from an unresolved V gene, and the remainder is unexplained. This sample lists hundreds of thousands of clones; roughly 90% were detected once. The ten top clones hold 0.0085% to 0.012% of the sample. Trimming takes 6 bases from V and 5 bases from J, and the germline ends sit 7 bases apart. The CDR3, from cysteine to phenylalanine, totals 12 residues. CDR3 DNA only is kept here, 36 bases in frame from base 1. Reading the germline V gene (reference sequence) gives CDR1 LNHDA and CDR2 SQIVND. A note on this clone: It lacks a known antigen. Base qualities are not at hand, and no much larger clone is one base apart.

The same data also contributed to another study, on human thymus T cells. The second paper further reports: Donors were immunologically healthy infants undergoing open corrective cardiac surgery for congenital heart defects in Finland. Thymus tissue was obtained as surgical resects removed during corrective cardiac surgery. Usage of V and J gene segments appeared to be biased in both the thymic and the peripheral blood repertoires. According to the related research, thymic TCR repertoires were highly overlapping among unrelated individuals. The study used eight infant thymus samples plus four related peripheral blood samples to characterize TCR alpha and beta repertoires. The cohort included more than 5 male and two female infants, with donor ages spanning 7 to 244 days. After being mechanically released from the tissue, thymocytes were kept at -70 degrees C in pellets of roughly 9.5-31 million cells. Genomic DNA was extracted from frozen cell pellets with a QIAsymphony instrument. The immunoSEQ multiplex PCR assay was used to amplify the TCRB and TCRAD loci from a standardized quantity of quality-controlled genomic DNA. The amplicons covered the V(D)J region and were long enough to include the CDR3 and to identify the V and J genes. Through the commercial immunoSEQ service, the amplicons were sequenced on an Illumina platform. Primer bias and sequencing errors were corrected using previously described methods, and TCRAD and TCRB definitions followed the IMGT database. Analysis of the repertoires was done with immunoSEQ Analyzer 3.0 and VDJTools and included basic statistics, V/J segment usage, diversity estimates, rarefaction and pairwise overlap. Diversity was estimated with Chao1, ChaoE, Efron-Thisted, Shannon and inverse Simpson indices, and also on datasets down-sampled to the smallest sample. Repertoire overlap used strict matching of CDR3 nucleotide sequence, V gene and J gene, with Jaccard-based multidimensional scaling clustering. On average, thymus samples gave roughly 800,000 unique TCRB clonotypes, whereas blood samples gave 75,000 to 95,000.

Sequenced sample: thymocytes. Here the chain combines TRBV19 and TRBJ2-2; the D gene is unclear. This TCR was recovered from a boy in the first two years of life with a congenital heart defect. Donor details come from another sample of the same person, matched by shared clones. The CDR3: CASSLQTGELFF. The sequenced DNA: TGTGCCAGTAGCCTACAGACCGGGGAGCTGTTTTTT.